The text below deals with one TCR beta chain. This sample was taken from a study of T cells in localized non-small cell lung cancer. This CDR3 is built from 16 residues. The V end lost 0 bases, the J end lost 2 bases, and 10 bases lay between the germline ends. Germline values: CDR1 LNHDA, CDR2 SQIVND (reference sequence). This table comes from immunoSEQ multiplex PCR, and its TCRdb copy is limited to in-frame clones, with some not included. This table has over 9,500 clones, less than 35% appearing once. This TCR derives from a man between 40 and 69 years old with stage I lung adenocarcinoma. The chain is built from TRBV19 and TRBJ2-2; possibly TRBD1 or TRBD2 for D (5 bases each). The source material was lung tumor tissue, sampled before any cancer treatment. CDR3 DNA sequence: TGTGCCAGTAGTATAGAGTTGGGGGTTAACACCGGGGAGCTGTTTTTT. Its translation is CASSIELGVNTGELFF.